This T cell receptor (beta chain) was captured by sequencing in a study of PD-1 blockade in classical Hodgkin lymphoma. Study-level results: Reports indicated that newly diagnosed patients had lower baseline TCR diversity than healthy donors did.

Measured with immunoSEQ multiplex PCR; TCRdb has only the in-frame clones, and not every one. The repertoire holds under 25,000 clones, with over 60% as singletons. This clone has just one count. As yet, its antigen is unknown. The sample's time point: cycle 4 day 1 (C4D1), after 6 weeks of nivolumab. All patients experienced relapse after autologous stem cell transplantation, and brentuximab vedotin exposure was variable. Each best response was a complete response, a partial response or progressive disease. Germline V CDR1 and CDR2: MNHNS, SASEGT. Trimming removed 2 bases from V and 6 bases from J, with 23 bases in between. The CDR3 contains 18 residues.

The clonotype originates from a human donor with classical Hodgkin lymphoma. This chain uses TRBV6-1 with TRBJ2-1, with a weak D call TRBD1 (6 bases). Here the sequenced sample was peripheral blood mononuclear cells (PBMCs), taken before the fourth cycle of nivolumab. The CDR3 DNA sequence: TGTGCCAGCAGTGAAATCGAGTTCGTTGGGGGCATAAGCAATGAGCAGTTCTTC. This gives the protein CASSEIEFVGGISNEQFF.